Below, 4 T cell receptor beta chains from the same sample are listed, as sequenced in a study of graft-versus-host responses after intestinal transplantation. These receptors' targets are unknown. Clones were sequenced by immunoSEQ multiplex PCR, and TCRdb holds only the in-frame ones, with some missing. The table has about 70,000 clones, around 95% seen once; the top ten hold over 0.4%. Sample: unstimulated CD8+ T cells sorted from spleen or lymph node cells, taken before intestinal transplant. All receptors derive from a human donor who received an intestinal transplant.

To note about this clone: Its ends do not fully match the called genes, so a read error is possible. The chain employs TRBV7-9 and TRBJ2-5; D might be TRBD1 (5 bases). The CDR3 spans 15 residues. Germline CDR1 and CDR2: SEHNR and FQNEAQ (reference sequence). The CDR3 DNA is TGTGCCAGCACCTTACAGGACGTTTGGCAAGAGACCCAGTACTTC. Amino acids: CASTLQDVWQETQYF.

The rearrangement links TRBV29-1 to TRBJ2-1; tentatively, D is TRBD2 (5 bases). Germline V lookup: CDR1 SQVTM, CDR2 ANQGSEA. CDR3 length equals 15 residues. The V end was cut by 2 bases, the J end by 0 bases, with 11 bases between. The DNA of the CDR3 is TGCAGCGTTGAACTTTCTAGCACCTCCTACAATGAGCAGTTCTTC. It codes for CSVELSSTSYNEQFF.

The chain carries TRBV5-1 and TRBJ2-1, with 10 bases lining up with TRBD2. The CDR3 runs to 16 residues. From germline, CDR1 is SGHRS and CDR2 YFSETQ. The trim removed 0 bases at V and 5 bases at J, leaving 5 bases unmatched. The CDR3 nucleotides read TGCGCCAGCAGCTTGGAAGGTCTAGCGGGAGACAATGAGCAGTTCTTC. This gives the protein CASSLEGLAGDNEQFF. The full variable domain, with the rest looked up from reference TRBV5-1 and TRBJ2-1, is KAGVTQTPRYLIKTRGQQVTLSCSPISGHRSVSWYQQTPGQGLQFLFEYFSETQRNKGNFPGRFSGRQFSNSRSEMNVSTLELGDSALYLCASSLEGLAGDNEQFFGPGTRLTVL.

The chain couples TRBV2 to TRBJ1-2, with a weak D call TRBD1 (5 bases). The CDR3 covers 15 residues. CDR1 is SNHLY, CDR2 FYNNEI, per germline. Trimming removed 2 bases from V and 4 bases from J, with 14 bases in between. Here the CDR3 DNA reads TGTGCCAGCAGTGAATTTCGGGACGGCCCCTATGGCTACACCTTC. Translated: CASSEFRDGPYGYTF.